The clone carrying this T cell receptor beta chain has ten or more counts. The sample is drawn from a study of T cells of healthy individuals. Trimming removed 10 bases from V and 3 bases from J, with 10 bases in between. The CDR3 is made up of 11 amino acids. In germline, CDR1 is MNHEY, CDR2 SMNVEV (reference sequence). TCRdb reanalysed the 5' RACE reads using MiXCR and keeps one entry per CDR3 protein. The table has approximately 100,000 distinct CDR3 sequences, roughly a sixth seen once; the top ten hold about 6%. The sequence derives from a human donor in good health. This chain joins TRBV27 and TRBJ2-7; D not certain. The CDR3, as DNA: TGTGCCAAAGACAACAGCTACGAGCAGTACTTC. Residues: CAKDNSYEQYF.